What follows is one T cell receptor (beta chain) and its context. This receptor's antigen is unknown. Base quality data are lacking; no much larger clone is found one base away. Data came from an Illumina NovaSeq 6000. TCRalpha and TCRbeta cDNA libraries were built by 5'RACE with constant-segment primers, adding sample barcodes and unique molecular identifiers. RNA was extracted from every sample with Trizol reagent. The libraries were amplified in two PCR steps, and the second step added a second sample barcode and Illumina TruSeq adapters. Sequencing of libraries was performed on an Illumina NovaSeq with 2 x 150 bp paired-end reads. The source study handled its data this way. Reads were demultiplexed and collapsed into UMI-guided consensus sequences with migec v1.2.7. Using mixcr v2.1.11, UMI consensuses were aligned to TRA and TRB V and J templates and then assembled into clonotypes. A clonotype was counted as expanded or contracted only when both edgeR and NoisET called the clonotype significant, with the noise models trained on biological replicates. edgeR calls used a false discovery rate-adjusted p below 0.01 and a log2 fold-change threshold of 1. PCA with hierarchical clustering of max-normalized trajectories of the 1000 most abundant clonotypes was used as exploratory dynamics analysis. Separately sequenced CD4+ and CD8+ repertoires were used to assign a CD4 or CD8 phenotype to each responding clone. TCRdb reran the public reads through fastp at Q25 and MiXCR, keeping productive beta chains. One record per CDR3 amino acid sequence lists the most common genes and DNA. These V and J calls rely on TCRdb rather than the paper's analysis. A total of approximately 300,000 distinct CDR3 sequences appear in this sample, about 15% of them only once. The ten largest clonotypes hold 20% to 25% of the sample.

The sample comes from a study of T-cell memory formation after mild COVID-19 (dated by TCRdb to about 2021). About the full investigation: TCR sequence clusters from the two donors were found to be largely donor specific. In a couple of donors, T-cell clones that expanded and contracted after mild COVID-19 were tracked by sequencing TCRalpha and TCRbeta repertoires over time. The cohort comprised two young, previously healthy adult volunteers, one female and one male.

What the work shows at the level of the full study, not this receptor alone: The study covered only a couple of mild cases, and larger cohorts including severe cases with pre-infection samples were considered necessary. SARS-CoV-2 specificity of the second-wave clones peaking on day 37 was not confirmed. Some responding clones were detected in pre-infection memory, suggesting pre-existing cross-reactive memory T cells joined the SARS-CoV-2 response. Contracting CD4+ clones appeared mostly in the CM and EM memory subsets, whereas CD8+ clones were enriched in EMRA. Clones contracting from day 15 to 85 had balanced CD4/CD8 phenotypes, while a second wave expanding from day 15 to 37 was biased towards CD4+.

Ficoll-Paque density gradient centrifugation was used to isolate PBMCs. Sequenced: PBMCs or a T cell subset sorted from them (not recorded which). The sequence was collected from a man aged 18 to 35 who had mild COVID-19 (a few samples of this study predate the infection). The sample titles of this study are shuffled in the database, so cell type and time point are left out; the donor was told from shared clones.

The DNA sequence follows: TGTGCCAGCAGCAACCGGGACAGGGGTTTGAACTCACCCCTCCACTTT. Its protein product is CASSNRDRGLNSPLHF. The rearrangement combines TRBV6-1 with TRBJ1-6, and 10 junction bases match TRBD1. After removal of 6 bases from V and 10 bases from J, the junction retains 12 bases not matched to a gene. CDR1 is given as MNHNS and CDR2 as SASEGT, both from the germline V gene. Its CDR3 holds 16 amino acids, cysteine through phenylalanine. Left in the record is the CDR3 DNA by itself, 48 bases read in frame from the first base.